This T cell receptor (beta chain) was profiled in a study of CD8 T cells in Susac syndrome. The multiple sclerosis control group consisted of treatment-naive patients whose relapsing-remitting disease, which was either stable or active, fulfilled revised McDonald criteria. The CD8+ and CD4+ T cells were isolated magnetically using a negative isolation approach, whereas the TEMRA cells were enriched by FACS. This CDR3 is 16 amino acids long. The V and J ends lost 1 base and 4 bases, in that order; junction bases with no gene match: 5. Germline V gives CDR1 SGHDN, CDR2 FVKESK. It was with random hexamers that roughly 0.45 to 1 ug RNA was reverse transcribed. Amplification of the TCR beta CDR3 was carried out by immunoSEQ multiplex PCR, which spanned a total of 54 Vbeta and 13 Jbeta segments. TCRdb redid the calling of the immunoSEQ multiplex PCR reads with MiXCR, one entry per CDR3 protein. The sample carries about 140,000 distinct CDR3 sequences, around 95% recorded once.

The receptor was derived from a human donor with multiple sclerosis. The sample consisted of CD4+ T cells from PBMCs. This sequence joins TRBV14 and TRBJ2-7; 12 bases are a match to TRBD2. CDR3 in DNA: TGTGCCAGCAGCCAAGGCAGGACTAGCGGGAAGTACGAGCAGTACTTC. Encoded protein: CASSQGRTSGKYEQYF.